Following are 9 T cell receptor beta chains from one sample sequenced in a study of T cell responses to AZD1222 COVID-19 vaccine. Profiling relied on immunoSEQ multiplex PCR, and the TCRdb table lists in-frame clones only, not all of them. The sample consists of about 140,000 clones, more than 85% of them appearing once. The specimen comprised peripheral blood, sampled after recovery from COVID-19. The source is an adult who had recovered from COVID-19.

V usage is TRBV5-8 and J usage is TRBJ2-1; possibly TRBD1 or TRBD2 for D (5 bases each). This CDR3 has 16 residues. Germline V gene sequence: CDR1 SGHTS, CDR2 YDEGEE. The V and J ends lost 0 bases and 4 bases respectively, with 14 bases between them. CDR3 residues: CASSLVWGMEYNEQFF. CDR3 DNA: TGTGCCAGCAGCTTGGTTTGGGGGATGGAATACAATGAGCAGTTCTTC.

The chain uses TRBV4-1 and TRBJ2-7; D is unresolved. V was cut by 2 bases and J by 2 bases, with 4 bases left in between. The CDR3 is 12 residues long. Germline-derived CDR1 and CDR2 are MGHRA and YSYEKL. CDR3 nucleotide sequence: TGCGCCAGCAGCCAAAGGCCCTACGAGCAGTACTTC. Translating gives CASSQRPYEQYF.

The chain couples TRBV6-5 to TRBJ1-1; D is perhaps TRBD1 (5 bases). CDR3 size: 14 residues. Trimming shortened V by 2 bases and J by 3 bases, and 10 bases separated the two germline ends. Germline V gene sequence: CDR1 MNHEY, CDR2 SVGAGI. DNA for the CDR3: TGTGCCAGCAGTTACGAACGAGGGGACACTGAAGCTTTCTTT. Translating it yields CASSYERGDTEAFF.

For the CDR3, the DNA is TGTGCCTGGAGTGTACTGGTTAAGGGGCTTCATCCCCCAGGACTGCCCTACGAGCAGTACTTC. Amino acid sequence: CAWSVLVKGLHPPGLPYEQYF. The chain couples TRBV30 to TRBJ2-7; D is perhaps TRBD1 or TRBD2 (5 bases each). The V gene lost 0 bases and the J gene lost 2 bases, with 32 bases spanning the gap. The CDR3 loop spans 21 amino acids. Germline CDR1 reads GTSNPN; CDR2 reads SVGIG (reference sequence).

CDR3 sequence: CASSAYEGVGSPLHF. The CDR3 nucleotides are TGTGCCAGCTCAGCCTATGAAGGGGTGGGTTCACCCCTCCACTTT. The chain carries TRBV18 and TRBJ1-6, with D perhaps TRBD1 (5 bases). Germline V gene data show CDR1 as KGHSH and CDR2 as LQKENI. The CDR3 is 15 amino acids. V shed 5 bases and J shed 9 bases, with 17 bases lying between them.

This clone has a single count. This chain joins TRBV7-3 and TRBJ2-1, with TRBD2 identical over 15 bases. In germline, CDR1 is SGHTA, CDR2 FQGTGA. The CDR3 sequence is 18 residues long. V lost 2 bases and J lost 8; bases outside the gene matches: 10. This CDR3 reads CASSLSAGTSGRRDEQFF. DNA of the CDR3: TGTGCCAGCAGCTTATCAGCCGGGACTAGCGGGAGGAGAGATGAGCAGTTCTTC. The full variable domain, rest sourced from reference TRBV7-3 and TRBJ2-1, is GAGVSQTPSNKVTEKGKYVELRCDPISGHTALYWYRQSLGQGPEFLIYFQGTGAADDSGLPNDRFFAVRPEGSVSTLKIQRTERGDSAVYLCASSLSAGTSGRRDEQFFGPGTRLTVL.

The rearrangement joins TRBV4-2 to TRBJ2-5; TRBD1 agrees at 10 bases. V trimming: 4 bases; J trimming: 3 bases; junction bases outside the gene matches: 5. This CDR3 spans 15 amino acids. Germline assignment: CDR1 LGHNA and CDR2 YNFKEQ. CDR3 in DNA: TGTGCCAGCAGCCCAATGGGACAGGGGAAAGAGACCCAGTACTTC. It translates to CASSPMGQGKETQYF.

The chain has TRBV7-9 and TRBJ2-1, with TRBD1 identical over 8 bases. The CDR3 runs 16 residues. With 2 bases clipped from V and 8 bases from J, the junction kept 11 bases outside the gene matches. Per germline, CDR1 SEHNR and CDR2 FQNEAQ (reference sequence). This CDR3 reads CASSLFSGQGRDEQFF. The DNA for the CDR3 is TGTGCCAGCAGCTTATTCTCCGGACAGGGAAGAGATGAGCAGTTCTTC.

In its sample, this clone was seen once. V usage is TRBV5-1 and J usage is TRBJ2-3; 7 bases align to TRBD2. This CDR3 comprises 15 residues. CDR1 is SGHRS, CDR2 YFSETQ, per germline. The V gene end was trimmed by 3 bases and the J gene end by 6 bases; junction bases not matched to a gene: 10. The CDR3 nucleotides are TGCGCCAGCAGCTCGAGCGGGGCCAGCGGGGATACGCAGTATTTT. Translating gives CASSSSGASGDTQYF. Looking up the rest from reference TRBV5-1 and TRBJ2-3 gives the full variable domain: KAGVTQTPRYLIKTRGQQVTLSCSPISGHRSVSWYQQTPGQGLQFLFEYFSETQRNKGNFPGRFSGRQFSNSRSEMNVSTLELGDSALYLCASSSSGASGDTQYFGPGTRLTVL.